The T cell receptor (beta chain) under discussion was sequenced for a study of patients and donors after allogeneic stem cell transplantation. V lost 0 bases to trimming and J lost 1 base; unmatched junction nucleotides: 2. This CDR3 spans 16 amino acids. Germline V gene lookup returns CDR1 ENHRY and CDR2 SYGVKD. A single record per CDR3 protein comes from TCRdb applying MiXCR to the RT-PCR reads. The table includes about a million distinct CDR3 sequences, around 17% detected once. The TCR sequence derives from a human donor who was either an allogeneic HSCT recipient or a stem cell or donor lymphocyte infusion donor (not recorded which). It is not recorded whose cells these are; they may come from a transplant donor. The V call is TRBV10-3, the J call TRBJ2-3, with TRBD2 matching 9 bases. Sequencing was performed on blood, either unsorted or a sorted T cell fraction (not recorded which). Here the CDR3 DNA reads TGTGCCATCAGTGAGTCCAGGACTAGCGGCACAGATACGCAGTATTTT. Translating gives CAISESRTSGTDTQYF.